Listed below are T cell receptor beta chains from one sample, sequenced in a study of coeliac disease. Sequencing was performed with immunoSEQ multiplex PCR; in TCRdb, only in-frame clones are kept and a portion is missing. Of around 2,700 clones in the sample, approximately 58% were seen once. The specimen was intraepithelial lymphocytes from the gut. The receptors here all came from a man aged 60 to 75 with celiac disease on a gluten-free diet. The CDR3 runs from the conserved cysteine through the conserved F or W. D genes are given only for firm matches. Expanded clones get a size class; other rows say once, few or many, or leave the size out.

d_call j_call clone_size v_call cdr3_aa cdr3_nt
TRBD1 TRBJ1-3 NA TRBV7-2 CASSLVGTGGTGNTIYF TGTGCCAGCAGCTTAGTTGGGACAGGGGGCACTGGAAACACCATATATTTT
NA TRBJ1-4 NA TRBV5-1 CASSSRENNEKLFF TGCGCCAGCAGCTCCCGGGAGAATAATGAAAAACTGTTTTTT
TRBD1 TRBJ1-1 NA TRBV5-1 CASSLDAGGWGEAFF TGCGCCAGCAGCTTGGACGCAGGGGGCTGGGGTGAAGCTTTCTTT
TRBD2 TRBJ2-5 NA TRBV5-4 CASSRPGGLAETQYF TGTGCCAGCAGCCGTCCGGGGGGGCTGGCAGAGACCCAGTACTTC
NA TRBJ2-3 NA TRBV9 CASSHEGAPANTQYF TGTGCCAGCAGCCACGAAGGGGCCCCAGCAAATACGCAGTATTTT
TRBD1 TRBJ1-1 NA TRBV6-1 CASRRGTGDTEAFF TGTGCCAGCAGACGGGGGACAGGAGACACTGAAGCTTTCTTT
TRBD2 TRBJ2-7 few TRBV10-3 CAIRASGSDEQYF TGTGCCATCCGAGCTAGCGGGAGTGACGAGCAGTACTTC
NA TRBJ1-2 NA TRBV27 CASSLLGGESYGYTF TGTGCCAGCAGTCTCCTAGGCGGGGAGAGCTATGGCTACACCTTC
TRBD2 TRBJ2-2 NA TRBV7-2 CASSPSGRVDGELFF TGTGCCAGCAGCCCTAGCGGGAGAGTTGACGGGGAGCTGTTTTTT
TRBD2 TRBJ2-1 few TRBV27 CASSLLAGSNEQFF TGTGCCAGCAGTCTCCTAGCGGGGTCCAATGAGCAGTTCTTC
NA TRBJ1-1 few TRBV7-8 CASSLWGGERAEAFF TGTGCCAGCAGCCTATGGGGGGGCGAACGGGCTGAAGCTTTCTTT
NA TRBJ2-7 once TRBV18 CASSRSGVFDEQYF TGTGCCAGCTCACGTTCAGGGGTGTTTGACGAGCAGTACTTC
TRBD1 TRBJ1-2 NA TRBV6-6 CASSYTTGTAYGYTF TGTGCCAGCAGTTATACAACCGGGACAGCCTATGGCTACACCTTC
NA TRBJ2-1 medium-sized TRBV21-1 CASSKGGWGRSSYNEQFF TGTGCCAGCAGCAAAGGGGGGTGGGGGAGGAGTTCCTACAATGAGCAGTTCTTC
TRBD2 TRBJ2-1 NA TRBV7-3 CASSPSGNHEQFF TGTGCCAGCAGCCCTAGCGGGAACCATGAGCAGTTCTTC
TRBD2 TRBJ2-7 NA TRBV9 CASSVGGGVEQYF TGTGCCAGCAGCGTAGGGGGAGGGGTCGAGCAGTACTTC
NA TRBJ2-1 NA TRBV11-1 CASSPIGGGKQFF TGTGCCAGCAGCCCAATCGGTGGGGGCAAGCAGTTCTTC
TRBD2 TRBJ2-7 NA TRBV7-7 CASSLSVAGSRYEQYF TGTGCTAGCAGCTTATCGGTAGCGGGATCGAGGTACGAGCAGTACTTC
NA TRBJ1-6 NA TRBV6-5 CASSYEAGSYNSPLHF TGTGCCAGCAGTTACGAGGCGGGCTCCTATAATTCACCCCTCCACTTT
TRBD2 TRBJ2-1 NA TRBV10-2 CASRAGAGNEQFF TGCGCCAGCCGCGCGGGAGCGGGCAATGAGCAGTTCTTC
TRBD1 TRBJ1-2 NA TRBV18 CASSPSTGAGGYTF TGTGCCAGCTCACCCTCAACAGGGGCCGGGGGCTACACCTTC
NA TRBJ2-5 NA TRBV7-7 CASSLTGEATQYF TGTGCTAGCAGCTTAACGGGGGAGGCGACCCAGTACTTC
NA TRBJ1-1 NA TRBV19 CASSPTHTEAFF TGTGCCAGTAGCCCTACTCACACTGAAGCTTTCTTT
TRBD1 TRBJ1-2 few TRBV5-1 CASSTGTGANYGYTF TGCGCCAGCAGCACCGGGACAGGGGCTAACTATGGCTACACCTTC
NA TRBJ1-3 NA TRBV2 CASSGDSGNTIYF TGTGCCAGCAGCGGTGACTCTGGAAACACCATATATTTT
TRBD1 TRBJ2-7 NA TRBV4-2 CASSQGTGRYEQYF TGTGCCAGCAGCCAAGGGACAGGGAGGTACGAGCAGTACTTC
NA TRBJ2-7 once TRBV6-5 CAVSQAGAYEQYF TGTGCCGTCTCTCAGGCAGGGGCCTACGAGCAGTACTTC
NA TRBJ2-7 NA TRBV28 CASSTRVKLTYEQYF TGTGCCAGCAGTACTCGGGTCAAACTTACCTACGAGCAGTACTTC
TRBD1 TRBJ2-2 NA TRBV7-3 CATGQGNTGELFF TGTGCCACAGGACAGGGGAACACCGGGGAGCTGTTTTTT
TRBD1 TRBJ1-6 large TRBV30 CAGQGDYNSPLHF TGTGCCGGACAGGGAGACTATAATTCACCCCTCCACTTT
TRBD1 TRBJ1-2 NA TRBV19 CASSMDRDTYGYTF TGTGCCAGTAGTATGGACAGGGACACCTATGGCTACACCTTC
NA TRBJ1-2 NA TRBV18 CASSPSGANYGYTF TGTGCCAGCTCACCGTCAGGGGCTAACTATGGCTACACCTTC
NA TRBJ2-5 few TRBV29-1 CSVGVWETQYF TGCAGCGTTGGAGTTTGGGAGACCCAGTACTTC
NA TRBJ1-4 NA TRBV19 CASSILGGLNEKLFF TGTGCCAGTAGTATTTTGGGGGGTCTTAATGAAAAACTGTTTTTT
NA TRBJ1-3 large TRBV21-1 CASSKSLGNTIYF TGTGCCAGCAGCAAATCACTTGGAAACACCATATATTTT
TRBD2 TRBJ2-2 once TRBV9 CASSYRTSGGASTGELFF TGTGCCAGCAGCTACCGGACTAGCGGGGGGGCTAGCACCGGGGAGCTGTTTTTT
TRBD1 TRBJ1-1 NA TRBV19 CASSPGGANTEAFF TGTGCCAGTAGTCCAGGGGGCGCGAACACTGAAGCTTTCTTT
NA TRBJ2-3 large TRBV5-6 CASSLVTTTDTQYF TGTGCCAGCAGCTTGGTAACAACCACAGATACGCAGTATTTT
NA TRBJ2-7 few TRBV18 CASSPPTVPEQYF TGTGCCAGCTCACCACCCACAGTACCCGAGCAGTACTTC
NA TRBJ2-5 NA TRBV18 CASSPSGTTQETQYF TGTGCCAGCTCACCCTCCGGGACAACACAAGAGACCCAGTACTTC
NA TRBJ1-1 once TRBV5-1 CASSEGAVNTEAFF TGCGCCAGCAGCGAAGGTGCGGTGAACACTGAAGCTTTCTTT
TRBD1 TRBJ1-4 NA TRBV5-1 CASSFKQGDNEKLFF TGCGCCAGCAGCTTTAAACAGGGGGATAATGAAAAACTGTTTTTT
TRBD1 TRBJ2-7 NA TRBV6-1 CASRGQGAYEQYF TGTGCCAGCAGGGGACAGGGGGCCTACGAGCAGTACTTC
NA TRBJ2-3 NA TRBV11-2 CASSPTWGITDTQYF TGTGCCAGCTCTCCCACTTGGGGCATTACAGATACGCAGTATTTT
NA TRBJ2-1 NA TRBV25-1 CASSELGRVYNEQFF TGTGCCAGCAGTGAACTGGGCAGGGTCTACAATGAGCAGTTCTTC
TRBD2 TRBJ2-1 once TRBV25-1 CASSEAGRDEQFF TGTGCCAGCAGTGAAGCAGGGAGGGATGAGCAGTTCTTC
TRBD2 TRBJ2-7 NA TRBV5-4 CASSDGLAGSGEQYF TGTGCCAGCAGCGATGGACTAGCGGGGTCCGGCGAGCAGTACTTC
NA TRBJ1-5 NA TRBV7-2 CASSSGQSNQPQHF TGTGCCAGCAGCTCCGGACAGAGCAATCAGCCCCAGCATTTT
TRBD1 TRBJ1-2 NA TRBV6-6 CASRGTGQGYGYTF TGTGCCAGCAGGGGAACGGGACAGGGCTATGGCTACACCTTC
NA TRBJ1-4 NA TRBV12-2 CATRQGAKGNEKLFF TGTGCAACTAGGCAGGGGGCAAAGGGTAATGAAAAACTGTTTTTT